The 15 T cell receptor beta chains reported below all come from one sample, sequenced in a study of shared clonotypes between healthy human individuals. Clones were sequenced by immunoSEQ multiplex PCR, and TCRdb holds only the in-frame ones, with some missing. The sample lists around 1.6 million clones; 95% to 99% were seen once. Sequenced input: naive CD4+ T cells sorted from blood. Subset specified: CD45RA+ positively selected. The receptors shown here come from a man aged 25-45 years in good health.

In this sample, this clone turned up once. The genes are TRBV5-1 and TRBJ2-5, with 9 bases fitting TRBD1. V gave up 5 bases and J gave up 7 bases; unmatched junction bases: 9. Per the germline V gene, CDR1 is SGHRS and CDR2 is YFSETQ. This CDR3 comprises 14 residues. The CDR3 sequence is CASSWTGAAGTQYF. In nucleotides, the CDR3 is TGCGCCAGCAGTTGGACAGGGGCCGCCGGGACCCAGTACTTC.

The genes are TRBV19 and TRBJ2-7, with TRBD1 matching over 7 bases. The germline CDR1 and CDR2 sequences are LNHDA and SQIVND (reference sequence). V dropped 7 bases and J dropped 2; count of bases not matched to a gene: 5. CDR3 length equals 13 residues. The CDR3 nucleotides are TGTGCCAGTAAAAACAGGGGTACCTACGAGCAGTACTTC. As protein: CASKNRGTYEQYF.

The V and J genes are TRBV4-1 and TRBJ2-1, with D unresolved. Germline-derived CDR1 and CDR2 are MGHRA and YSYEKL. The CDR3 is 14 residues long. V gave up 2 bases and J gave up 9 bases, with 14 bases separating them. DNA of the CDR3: TGCGCCAGCAGCCAATTACCCCCAAGGATTGAGCAGTTCTTC. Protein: CASSQLPPRIEQFF.

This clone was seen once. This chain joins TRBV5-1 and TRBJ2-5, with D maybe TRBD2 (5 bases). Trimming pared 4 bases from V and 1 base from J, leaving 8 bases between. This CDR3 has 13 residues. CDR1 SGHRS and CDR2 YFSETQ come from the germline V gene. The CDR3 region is CASSRLSQETQYF. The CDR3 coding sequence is TGCGCCAGCAGCAGACTAAGCCAAGAGACCCAGTACTTC.

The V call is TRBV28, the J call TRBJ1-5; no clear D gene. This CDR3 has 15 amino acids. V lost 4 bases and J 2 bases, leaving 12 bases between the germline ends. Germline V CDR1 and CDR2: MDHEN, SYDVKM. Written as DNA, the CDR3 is TGTGCCAGCAGTTCAGAGGCGGTGGGCAATCAGCCCCAGCATTTT. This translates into CASSSEAVGNQPQHF.

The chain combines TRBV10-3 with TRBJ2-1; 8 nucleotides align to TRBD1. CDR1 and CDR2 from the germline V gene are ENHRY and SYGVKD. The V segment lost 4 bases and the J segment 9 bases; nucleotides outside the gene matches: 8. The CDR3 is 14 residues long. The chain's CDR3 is CAISGFGTGSEQFF. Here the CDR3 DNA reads TGTGCCATCAGTGGATTCGGGACAGGAAGTGAGCAGTTCTTC.

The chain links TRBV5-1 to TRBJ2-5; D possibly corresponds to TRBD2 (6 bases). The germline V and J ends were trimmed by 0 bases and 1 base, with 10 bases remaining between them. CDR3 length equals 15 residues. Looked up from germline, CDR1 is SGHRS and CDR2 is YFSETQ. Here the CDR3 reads CASSLVGGPQETQYF. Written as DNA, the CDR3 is TGCGCCAGCAGCTTGGTAGGAGGGCCCCAAGAGACCCAGTACTTC.

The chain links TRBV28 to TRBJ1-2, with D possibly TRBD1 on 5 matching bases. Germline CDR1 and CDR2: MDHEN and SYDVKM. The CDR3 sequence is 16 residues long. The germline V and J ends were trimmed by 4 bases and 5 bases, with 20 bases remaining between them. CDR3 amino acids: CASSSGAGGLSYGYTF. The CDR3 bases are TGTGCCAGCAGTTCCGGGGCGGGCGGGCTGTCATATGGCTACACCTTC.

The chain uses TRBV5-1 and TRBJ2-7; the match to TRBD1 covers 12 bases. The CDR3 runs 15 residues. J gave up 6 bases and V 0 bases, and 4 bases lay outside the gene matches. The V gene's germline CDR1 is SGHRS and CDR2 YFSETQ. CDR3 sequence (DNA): TGCGCCAGCAGCTTGGATGGGACAGGGGGCGTCGAGCAGTACTTC. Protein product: CASSLDGTGGVEQYF.

The CDR3 sequence is CSVGTALTEKLFF. The CDR3, as DNA: TGCAGCGTTGGGACAGCCCTTACTGAAAAACTGTTTTTT. The rearrangement uses TRBV29-1 and TRBJ1-4; a weak D match, TRBD1 (6 bases). Trimming took off 4 bases at V and 7 bases at J, with 13 bases between the two ends. This CDR3 is built from 13 residues. Germline V gene sequence: CDR1 SQVTM, CDR2 ANQGSEA.

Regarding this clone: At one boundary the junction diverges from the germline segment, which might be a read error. CDR3 nucleotides: TGTGCCAGCGGTGACAGGGCCTTC. Translating it yields CASGDRAF. V is TRBV7-8 and J is TRBJ1-2, with TRBD1 matching over 7 bases. CDR3 size: 8 residues. From germline, CDR1 is SGHVS and CDR2 FQNEAQ. Drawing the rest from reference TRBV7-8 and TRBJ1-2, the complete variable domain is GAGVSQSPRYKVAKRGQDVALRCDPISGHVSLFWYQQALGQGPEFLTYFQNEAQLDKSGLPSDRFFAERPEGSVSTLKIQRTQQEDSAVYLCASGDRAFGSGTRLTVV.

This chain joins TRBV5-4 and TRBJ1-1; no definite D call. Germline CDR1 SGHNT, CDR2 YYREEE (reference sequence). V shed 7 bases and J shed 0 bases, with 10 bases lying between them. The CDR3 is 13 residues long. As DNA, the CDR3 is TGTGCCAGCGGTGGGCCTATGAACACTGAAGCTTTCTTT. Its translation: CASGGPMNTEAFF.

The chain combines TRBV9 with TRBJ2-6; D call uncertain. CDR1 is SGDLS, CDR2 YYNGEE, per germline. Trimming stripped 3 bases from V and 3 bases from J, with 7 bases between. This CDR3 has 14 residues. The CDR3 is CASSAIDGANVLTF. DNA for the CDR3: TGTGCCAGCAGCGCGATAGATGGGGCCAACGTCCTGACTTTC. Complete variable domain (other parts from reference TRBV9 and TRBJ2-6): DSGVTQTPKHLITATGQRVTLRCSPRSGDLSVYWYQQSLDQGLQFLIQYYNGEERAKGNILERFSAQQFPDLHSELNLSSLELGDSALYFCASSAIDGANVLTFGAGSRLTVL.

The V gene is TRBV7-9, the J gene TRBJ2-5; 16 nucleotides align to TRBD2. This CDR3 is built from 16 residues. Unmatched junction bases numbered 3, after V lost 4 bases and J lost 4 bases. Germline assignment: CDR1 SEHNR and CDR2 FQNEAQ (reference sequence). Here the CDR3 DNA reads TGTGCCAGCAGCTCGGGACTAGCGGGAGGGGCAGAGACCCAGTACTTC. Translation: CASSSGLAGGAETQYF.

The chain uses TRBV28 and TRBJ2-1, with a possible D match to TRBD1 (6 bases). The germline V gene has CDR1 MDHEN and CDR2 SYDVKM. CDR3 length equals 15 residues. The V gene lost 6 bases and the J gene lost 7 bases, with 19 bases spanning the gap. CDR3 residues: CASRPQGPTNNEQFF. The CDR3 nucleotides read TGTGCCAGCAGGCCTCAGGGGCCAACAAATAATGAGCAGTTCTTC.